Presented here are 15 T cell receptor beta chains from one specimen sequenced in a study of breast tumors, draining lymph nodes, adjacent tissues. Breast cancer patients provided tissue from their axillary draining lymph nodes. A single record per CDR3 protein comes from TCRdb applying MiXCR to the multiplex PCR reads. The sample lists 150,000 to 200,000 distinct CDR3 sequences, 30% to 35% occurring once. Sequencing input: axillary lymph node tissue. The receptors come from a female donor with breast cancer. Some clones in this sample may be carry-over from other donors' samples.

This clonotype has more than one count but fewer than ten. This may stem from a read error, because a much larger clone lies one nucleotide away. V usage is TRBV11-2 and J usage is TRBJ1-6, with 9 nucleotides matching TRBD1. This CDR3 has 15 residues. From germline, CDR1 is SGHAT and CDR2 FQNNGV. J gave up 10 bases and V 4 bases, and 8 bases lay outside the gene matches. In DNA, the CDR3 is TGTGCCAGCAGCTACCGGGACAGGGCTGGATCACCCCTCCACTTT. Protein product: CASSYRDRAGSPLHF.

This clonotype was detected only once. The genes are TRBV20-1 and TRBJ2-1; 14 positions match TRBD2. The germline CDR1 and CDR2 sequences are DFQATT and SNEGSKA (reference sequence). The V gene end was trimmed by 5 bases and the J gene end by 6 bases; junction bases not matched to a gene: 6. CDR3 length: 15 amino acids. The CDR3 sequence: CSARLAGGAGNEQFF. Written as DNA, the CDR3 is TGCAGTGCTCGACTAGCGGGAGGGGCGGGCAATGAGCAGTTCTTC.

As for this clonotype: One end of the junction varies from germline; a read error may be responsible. The V and J genes are TRBV5-6 and TRBJ1-6, with 8 bases that match TRBD1. The V gene's germline CDR1 is SGHDT and CDR2 YYEEEE. This CDR3 spans 16 amino acids. CDR3 amino acids: CASSDLQGVSVSPLHF. The CDR3 DNA is TGCGCCAGCAGCGATTTACAGGGGGTCTCAGTTTCACCCCTCCACTTT.

This clonotype was found many times. The chain links TRBV10-3 to TRBJ2-3, with a weak D call TRBD2 (5 bases). This CDR3 is 14 amino acids long. From germline, CDR1 is ENHRY and CDR2 SYGVKD. V was pared by 10 bases and J by 4 bases, with 18 bases between. CDR3 in amino acids: CASFGGGSPDTQYF. DNA of the CDR3: TGTGCCAGCTTCGGCGGCGGGTCCCCAGATACGCAGTATTTT.

This clonotype was seen just once. The conserved closing phenylalanine or tryptophan is absent in this CDR3, likely reflecting a read error. CDR3 loop: CASTRPGQGQPYGYTL. Written as DNA, the CDR3 is TGCGCCAGCACTCGGCCGGGACAGGGGCAACCCTATGGCTACACCCTC. This sequence joins TRBV10-1 and TRBJ1-2, with 10 bases aligning to TRBD1. CDR3 size: 16 residues. V shed 7 bases, J shed 4 bases, and the junction held 12 bases outside the gene matches. Looked up from germline, CDR1 is WNHNN and CDR2 is SYGVQD (reference sequence).

This clonotype was recorded at least ten times. The V gene is TRBV6-5, the J gene TRBJ1-2; D is ambiguous. The CDR3 runs to 15 residues. Trimming took off 8 bases at V and 4 bases at J, with 20 bases between the two ends. Germline-derived CDR1 and CDR2 are MNHEY and SVGAGI. CDR3 sequence: CASFPNAGRSYGYTF. In nucleotides, the CDR3 is TGTGCCAGCTTCCCCAACGCGGGTCGAAGCTATGGCTACACCTTC.

V is TRBV19 and J is TRBJ2-3, with TRBD2 identical over 8 bases. The V and J ends lost 9 bases and 3 bases, in that order; junction bases with no gene match: 17. Germline loops: CDR1 LNHDA, CDR2 SQIVND (reference sequence). The CDR3 is 17 residues long. The CDR3 nucleotides read TGTGCCAGCAGTTACCCCCCCGGCCCTAGCGGGACAGATACGCAGTATTTT. As protein: CASSYPPGPSGTDTQYF.

This chain uses TRBV20-1 with TRBJ2-1, with unresolved D. V shed 0 bases and J shed 15 bases, with 15 bases lying between them. Looked up from germline, CDR1 is DFQATT and CDR2 is SNEGSKA (reference sequence). The CDR3 is 12 residues long. CDR3 loop: CSARDPRITTFF. The CDR3 DNA reads TGCAGTGCTAGAGATCCTAGGATTACCACGTTCTTC.

In this sample, this clonotype turned up many times. CDR3 sequence (DNA): TGCAGTGCCCATCTTAGCGGGGGGGTTGGGGAGACCCAGTACTTC. It encodes CSAHLSGGVGETQYF. The rearrangement uses TRBV20-1 and TRBJ2-5; 11 nucleotides match TRBD2. This CDR3 spans 15 amino acids. CDR1 is DFQATT, CDR2 SNEGSKA, per germline (reference sequence). V trimming: 6 bases; J trimming: 5 bases; junction bases outside the gene matches: 11.

This clonotype has ten or more counts. The chain is built from TRBV30 and TRBJ1-3, with unresolved D. The CDR3 covers 12 residues. With 5 bases removed from V and 4 bases from J, the gap between germline ends came to 9 bases. Germline V lookup: CDR1 GTSNPN, CDR2 SVGIG (reference sequence). CDR3 loop: CAWSAYGNTIYF. CDR3 nucleotides: TGTGCCTGGTCCGCCTACGGAAACACCATATATTTT.

This clonotype was counted ten times or more. The chain couples TRBV7-9 to TRBJ2-2, with 8 nucleotides matching TRBD1. Trimming at V came to 6 bases and at J to 4 bases, leaving 10 bases not matched to a gene. Germline CDR1 and CDR2: SEHNR and FQNEAQ (reference sequence). This CDR3 region has 16 residues. The CDR3 here is CASRPDRGRITGELFF. The CDR3 bases are TGTGCCAGCAGGCCCGACAGGGGCCGGATCACCGGGGAGCTGTTTTTT. The whole variable domain, remainder taken from reference TRBV7-9 and TRBJ2-2, is DTGVSQNPRHKITKRGQNVTFRCDPISEHNRLYWYRQTLGQGPEFLTYFQNEAQLEKSRLLSDRFSAERPKGSFSTLEIQRTEQGDSAMYLCASRPDRGRITGELFFGEGSRLTVL.

This clonotype was counted at least ten times. V gene TRBV7-2 combines with J gene TRBJ2-3; D not certain. V was cut by 3 bases and J by 6 bases, with 10 bases left in between. CDR1 and CDR2 from the germline V gene are SGHTA and FQGNSA. The length of the CDR3 is 13 residues. The DNA of the CDR3 is TGTGCCAGCAGCTTCATCCTGGGGGATACGCAGTATTTT. It codes for CASSFILGDTQYF.

This clonotype was detected ten times or more. The chain links TRBV19 to TRBJ2-7; a weak D match, TRBD1 (5 bases). CDR3 length: 14 residues. Trimming pared 0 bases from V and 6 bases from J, leaving 12 bases between. The germline CDR1 and CDR2 sequences are LNHDA and SQIVND (reference sequence). As DNA, the CDR3 is TGTGCCAGTAGTATAGATCCAGGGCAGAGCGAGCAGTACTTC. Translation: CASSIDPGQSEQYF.

There are many counts of this clonotype. The chain joins TRBV5-1 to TRBJ1-2; D perhaps matches TRBD1 (6 bases). V shed 4 bases and J shed 4 bases, with 17 bases lying between them. The CDR3 has 15 amino acids. Looked up from germline, CDR1 is SGHRS and CDR2 is YFSETQ. The CDR3 is CASSPAGVGSYGYTF. CDR3 sequence (DNA): TGCGCCAGCAGCCCGGCAGGGGTAGGGTCCTATGGCTACACCTTC.

The chain couples TRBV5-1 to TRBJ1-5, with unresolved D. Trimming pared 0 bases from V and 11 bases from J, leaving 9 bases between. CDR1 is SGHRS, CDR2 YFSETQ, per germline. CDR3 length: 12 amino acids. The CDR3 sequence: CASSLGGETQHF. CDR3 bases: TGCGCCAGCAGCTTGGGAGGAGAGACCCAGCATTTT.